The T cell receptor beta chain described here comes from a study of neurological immune-mediated disorders. The study's findings and limits: None of the CDR3 amino acid sequences of expanded clones recurred across subjects, suggesting private repertoires in all groups.

The cDNA came from 5'RACE with 10-nucleotide random UMIs. TCRdb called the 5' RACE reads again in MiXCR, with one record for every CDR3 protein. The data contain some 30,000 distinct CDR3 sequences, less than 20% of them singletons. This clonotype was detected ten times or more. Its antigen remains unknown. This CDR3 spans 17 amino acids. Germline trimming cut 1 base from V and 2 bases from J; bases unmatched to any gene: 8. Germline lookup yields CDR1 DFQATT and CDR2 SNEGSKA (reference sequence). Time point here: technical triplicate 3. Use was made of roughly 980,000 CD4+ or CD8+ T cells in sorted libraries.

This chain links TRBV20-1 with TRBJ2-1; TRBD2 agrees at 10 bases. The receptor's source is a female donor with HTLV-1-associated myelopathy (HAM/TSP). Sequenced input: CD4+ T cells from blood. CDR3 nucleotide sequence: TGCAGTGCTAGAGGTCTAGCGGGAGTAATGCCCTACAATGAGCAGTTCTTC. Translating gives CSARGLAGVMPYNEQFF.